A single T cell receptor (beta chain) is shown here with its context. CDR3 length: 16 residues. Germline V gene lookup returns CDR1 SGDLS and CDR2 YYNGEE. V gave up 7 bases and J gave up 5 bases; unmatched junction bases: 17. Authors' methods: How many nucleated cells were present was estimated from reference gene primer amplification. Generated by immunoSEQ multiplex PCR, the TCRdb table keeps only in-frame clones and is missing some. That table is the source of V, J and clone size, and D and trimming were worked out from the DNA. The data show roughly 220,000 clones, 85% to 90% seen once. The data originate from a study of blood T cell repertoires in COVID-19.

Sequenced input: PBMCs or T cells enriched from blood (not recorded which). V usage is TRBV9 and J usage is TRBJ2-5; 7 bases match TRBD1. The receptor was isolated from a woman aged 45-59 years with acute COVID-19. CDR3: CASGDPRQGLRETQYF. CDR3 nucleotide sequence: TGTGCCAGCGGGGACCCTAGACAGGGCCTCCGGGAGACCCAGTACTTC.